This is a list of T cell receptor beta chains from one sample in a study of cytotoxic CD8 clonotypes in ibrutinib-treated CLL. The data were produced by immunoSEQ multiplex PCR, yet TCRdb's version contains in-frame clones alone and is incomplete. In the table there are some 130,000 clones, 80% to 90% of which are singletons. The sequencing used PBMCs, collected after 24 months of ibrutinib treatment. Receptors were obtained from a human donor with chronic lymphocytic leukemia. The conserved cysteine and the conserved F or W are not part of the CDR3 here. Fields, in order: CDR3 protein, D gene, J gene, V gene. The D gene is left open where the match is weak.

CDR3 protein: ASSRTHEAF
D gene: NA
J gene: TRBJ1-1
V gene: TRBV19

CDR3 protein: ASRRVGAELYKNIQY
D gene: NA
J gene: TRBJ2-4
V gene: TRBV2

CDR3 protein: SVEKGAGGELF
D gene: TRBD1
J gene: TRBJ2-2
V gene: TRBV29-1

CDR3 protein: ASSREAGLAEQY
D gene: TRBD2
J gene: TRBJ2-7
V gene: TRBV7-2

CDR3 protein: ASSLVYAYNEQF
D gene: NA
J gene: TRBJ2-1
V gene: TRBV7-9

CDR3 protein: ASSLAEGVRGYT
D gene: NA
J gene: TRBJ1-2
V gene: TRBV7-9

CDR3 protein: ASSLYAGKETQY
D gene: NA
J gene: TRBJ2-5
V gene: TRBV11-2

CDR3 protein: ASSPNGQPQH
D gene: NA
J gene: TRBJ1-5
V gene: TRBV11-2

CDR3 protein: ASSSDFTDTQY
D gene: NA
J gene: TRBJ2-3
V gene: TRBV7-3

CDR3 protein: ASSFLRTGNTGELF
D gene: TRBD1
J gene: TRBJ2-2
V gene: TRBV7-8

CDR3 protein: ASSAGTAAYEQY
D gene: NA
J gene: TRBJ2-7
V gene: TRBV19

CDR3 protein: ASSLRDRSGKLF
D gene: TRBD1
J gene: TRBJ1-4
V gene: TRBV7-9

CDR3 protein: ASSLGVGGYT
D gene: NA
J gene: TRBJ1-2
V gene: TRBV7-3

CDR3 protein: ASSFTSGSGNEQF
D gene: TRBD2
J gene: TRBJ2-1
V gene: TRBV7-2

CDR3 protein: ASSQYSGNTIY
D gene: NA
J gene: TRBJ1-3
V gene: TRBV7-8

CDR3 protein: ASSLEFGRGPYEQY
D gene: NA
J gene: TRBJ2-7
V gene: TRBV5-5

CDR3 protein: ASSLRGTNTGELF
D gene: NA
J gene: TRBJ2-2
V gene: TRBV28

CDR3 protein: ASSREGSSGNTIY
D gene: NA
J gene: TRBJ1-3
V gene: TRBV5-1

CDR3 protein: ASSLWWGSEQY
D gene: NA
J gene: TRBJ2-7
V gene: TRBV27

CDR3 protein: ASRNGQGGGEQY
D gene: NA
J gene: TRBJ2-7
V gene: TRBV5-1

CDR3 protein: ASSSNRGGEETQY
D gene: NA
J gene: TRBJ2-5
V gene: TRBV19

CDR3 protein: ASSFRDRSNSPLH
D gene: NA
J gene: TRBJ1-6
V gene: TRBV7-9

CDR3 protein: SVEVVGAGNTEAF
D gene: NA
J gene: TRBJ1-1
V gene: TRBV29-1

CDR3 protein: AIKPSGGAAGELF
D gene: TRBD2
J gene: TRBJ2-2
V gene: TRBV10-3

CDR3 protein: ASSADRPSGNTIY
D gene: TRBD1
J gene: TRBJ1-3
V gene: TRBV19

CDR3 protein: AWGIQENSPLH
D gene: NA
J gene: TRBJ1-6
V gene: TRBV30